This TCR beta chain comes out of a study of blood T cell repertoires in COVID-19. Study-level information: In each case, the material was cDNA or gDNA derived from T cells, B-cell-depleted T cells, or PBMCs.

Profiling relied on immunoSEQ multiplex PCR, and the TCRdb table lists in-frame clones only, not all of them. Of about 150,000 clones in the sample, approximately 85% were seen once. The table lists this clone with a count of one. The CDR3 runs to 15 residues. Germline V gene sequence: CDR1 SGHRS, CDR2 YFSETQ. V was pared by 3 bases and J by 3 bases, with 13 bases between. This rearrangement joins TRBV5-1 to TRBJ2-1; no clear D. Sequencing was carried out using peripheral blood. The sequence came from a woman between 55 and 75 years old with COVID-19, enrolled during active disease. The CDR3 bases are TGCGCCAGCAGCTCACGTTTTGAGAGCTACAATGAGCAGTTCTTC. Residues: CASSSRFESYNEQFF.